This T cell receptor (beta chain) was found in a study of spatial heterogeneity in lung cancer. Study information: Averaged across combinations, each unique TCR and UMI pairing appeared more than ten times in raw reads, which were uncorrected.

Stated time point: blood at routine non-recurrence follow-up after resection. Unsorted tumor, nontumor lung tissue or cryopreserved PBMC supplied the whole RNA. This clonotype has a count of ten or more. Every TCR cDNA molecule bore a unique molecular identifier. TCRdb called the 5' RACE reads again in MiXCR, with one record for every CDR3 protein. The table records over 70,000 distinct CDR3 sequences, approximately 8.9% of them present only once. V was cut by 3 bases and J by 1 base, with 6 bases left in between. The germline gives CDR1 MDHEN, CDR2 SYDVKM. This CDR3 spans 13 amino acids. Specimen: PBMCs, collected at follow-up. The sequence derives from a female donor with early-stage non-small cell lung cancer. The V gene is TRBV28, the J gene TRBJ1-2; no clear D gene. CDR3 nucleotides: TGTGCCAGCAGTTTGACGGATAACTATGGCTACACCTTC. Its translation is CASSLTDNYGYTF.